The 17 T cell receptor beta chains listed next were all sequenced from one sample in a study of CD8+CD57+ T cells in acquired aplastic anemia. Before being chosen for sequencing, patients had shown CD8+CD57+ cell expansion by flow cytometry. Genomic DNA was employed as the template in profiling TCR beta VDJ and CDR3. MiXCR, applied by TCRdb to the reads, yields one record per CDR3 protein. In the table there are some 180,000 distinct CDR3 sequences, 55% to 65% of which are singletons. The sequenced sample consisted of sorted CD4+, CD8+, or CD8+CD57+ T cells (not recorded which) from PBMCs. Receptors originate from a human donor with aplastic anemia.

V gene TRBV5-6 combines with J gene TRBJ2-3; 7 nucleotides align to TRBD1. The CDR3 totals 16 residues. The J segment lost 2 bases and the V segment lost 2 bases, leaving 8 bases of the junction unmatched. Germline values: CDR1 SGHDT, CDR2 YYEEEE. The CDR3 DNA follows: TGTGCCAGCAGCTTTAGGGGACAGAAATTCACAGATACGCAGTATTTT. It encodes CASSFRGQKFTDTQYF.

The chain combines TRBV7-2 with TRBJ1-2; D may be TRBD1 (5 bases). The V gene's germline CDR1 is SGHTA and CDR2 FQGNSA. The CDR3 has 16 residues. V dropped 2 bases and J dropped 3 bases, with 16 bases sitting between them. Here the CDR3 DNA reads TGTGCCAGCAGCTTAACTAGCAGGGCTGCCTACTATGGCTACACCTTC. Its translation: CASSLTSRAAYYGYTF.

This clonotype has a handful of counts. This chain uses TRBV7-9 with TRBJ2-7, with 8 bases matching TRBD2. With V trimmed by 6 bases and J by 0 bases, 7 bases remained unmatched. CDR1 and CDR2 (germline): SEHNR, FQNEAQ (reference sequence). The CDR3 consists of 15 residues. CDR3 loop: CASSVAGTTSYEQYF. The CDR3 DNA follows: TGTGCCAGCAGTGTAGCGGGGACGACCTCCTACGAGCAGTACTTC.

The CDR3 DNA sequence: TGCGCCAGCAGTGAGTCGGCCCAAACACCCCTCCACTTT. It yields the protein CASSESAQTPLHF. The chain carries TRBV10-1 and TRBJ1-6; no definite D call. Germline loops: CDR1 WNHNN, CDR2 SYGVQD (reference sequence). The CDR3 totals 13 residues. V lost 0 bases and J lost 11, with 8 bases in between.

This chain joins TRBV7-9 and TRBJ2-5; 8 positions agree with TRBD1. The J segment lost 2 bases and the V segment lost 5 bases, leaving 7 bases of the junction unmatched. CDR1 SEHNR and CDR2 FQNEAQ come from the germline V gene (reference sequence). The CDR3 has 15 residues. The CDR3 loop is CASSRGDRRQETQYF. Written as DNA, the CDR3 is TGTGCCAGCAGCCGAGGGGACAGGAGACAAGAGACCCAGTACTTC.

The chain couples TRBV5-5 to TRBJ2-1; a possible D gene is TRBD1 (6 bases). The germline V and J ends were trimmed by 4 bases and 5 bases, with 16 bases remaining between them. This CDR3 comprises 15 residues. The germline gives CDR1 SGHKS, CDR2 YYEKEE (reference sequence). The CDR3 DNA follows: TGTGCCAGCAGCAGGGCAGGGGATGCCGACAATGAGCAGTTCTTC. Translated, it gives CASSRAGDADNEQFF.

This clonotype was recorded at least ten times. The CDR3 coding sequence is TGCGCCAGCAGCTTGGAGGGGTATGAAGCTTTCTTT. Protein: CASSLEGYEAFF. V gene TRBV5-1 combines with J gene TRBJ1-1; the D gene is possibly TRBD1 (5 bases). Trimming cost V 0 bases and J 7 bases, with 7 bases left between them. The CDR3 is 12 residues long. Germline V gene lookup returns CDR1 SGHRS and CDR2 YFSETQ.

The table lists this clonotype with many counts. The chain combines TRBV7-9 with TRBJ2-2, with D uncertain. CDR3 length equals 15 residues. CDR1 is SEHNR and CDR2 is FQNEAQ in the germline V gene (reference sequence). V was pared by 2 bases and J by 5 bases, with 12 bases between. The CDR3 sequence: CASSLPRSETGELFF. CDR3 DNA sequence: TGTGCCAGCAGCTTACCCAGGTCTGAAACCGGGGAGCTGTTTTTT.

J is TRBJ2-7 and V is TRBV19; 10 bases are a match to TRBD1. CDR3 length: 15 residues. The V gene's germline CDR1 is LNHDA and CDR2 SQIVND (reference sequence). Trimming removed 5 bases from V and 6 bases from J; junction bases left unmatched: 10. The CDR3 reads CASSPEGQGLIEQYF. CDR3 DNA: TGTGCCAGTAGTCCGGAGGGACAGGGGCTCATCGAGCAGTACTTC.

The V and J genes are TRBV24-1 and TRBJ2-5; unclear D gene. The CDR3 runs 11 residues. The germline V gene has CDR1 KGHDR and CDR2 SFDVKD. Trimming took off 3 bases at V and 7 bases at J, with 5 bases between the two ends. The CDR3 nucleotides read TGTGCCACCAGTGATCGGGTGACCCAGTACTTC. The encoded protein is CATSDRVTQYF.

CDR3 nucleotide sequence: TGCAGTGCGAGCGGGAGGGCAGACAATGAGCAGTTCTTC. It translates to CSASGRADNEQFF. The chain recombines TRBV20-1 with TRBJ2-1, with 10 bases lining up with TRBD2. Germline loops: CDR1 DFQATT, CDR2 SNEGSKA (reference sequence). The CDR3 has 13 residues. V gave up 6 bases and J gave up 5 bases; unmatched junction bases: 4.

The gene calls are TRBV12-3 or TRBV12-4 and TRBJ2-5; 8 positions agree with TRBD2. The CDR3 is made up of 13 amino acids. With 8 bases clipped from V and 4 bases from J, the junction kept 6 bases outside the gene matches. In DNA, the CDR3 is TGTGCCAGCCGCAAGAGCGGGAGAGAGACCCAGTACTTC. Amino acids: CASRKSGRETQYF.

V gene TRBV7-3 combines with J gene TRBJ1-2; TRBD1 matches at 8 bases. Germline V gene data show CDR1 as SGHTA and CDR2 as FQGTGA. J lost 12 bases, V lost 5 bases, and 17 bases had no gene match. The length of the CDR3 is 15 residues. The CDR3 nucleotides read TGTGCCAGCAGCCCTCCCGGGACAGGCGGGTCTTTCAACACCTTC. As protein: CASSPPGTGGSFNTF.

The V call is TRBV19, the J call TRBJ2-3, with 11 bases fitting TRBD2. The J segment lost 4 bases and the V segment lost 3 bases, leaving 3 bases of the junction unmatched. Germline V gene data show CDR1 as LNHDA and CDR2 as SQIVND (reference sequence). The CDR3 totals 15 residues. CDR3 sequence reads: CASSISGGVSDTQYF. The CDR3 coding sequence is TGTGCCAGTAGTATTAGCGGGGGGGTCTCAGATACGCAGTATTTT.

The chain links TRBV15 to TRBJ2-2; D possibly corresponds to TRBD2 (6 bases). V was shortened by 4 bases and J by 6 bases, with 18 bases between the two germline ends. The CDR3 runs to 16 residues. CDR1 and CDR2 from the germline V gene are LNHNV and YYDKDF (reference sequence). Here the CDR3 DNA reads TGTGCCACCAGCAAAGCGGGTTTTGGGTCACCCGGGGAGCTGTTTTTT. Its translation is CATSKAGFGSPGELFF.

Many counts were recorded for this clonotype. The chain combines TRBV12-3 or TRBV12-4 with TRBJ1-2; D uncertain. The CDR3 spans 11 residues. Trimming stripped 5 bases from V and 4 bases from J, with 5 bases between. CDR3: CASSDTYGYTF. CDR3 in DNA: TGTGCCAGCAGTGACACCTATGGCTACACCTTC.

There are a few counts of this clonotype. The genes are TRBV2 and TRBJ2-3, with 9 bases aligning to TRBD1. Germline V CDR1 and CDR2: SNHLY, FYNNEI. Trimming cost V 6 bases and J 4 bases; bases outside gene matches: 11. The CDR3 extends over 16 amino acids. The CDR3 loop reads CASRATGGARPDTQYF. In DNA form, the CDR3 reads TGTGCCAGCAGAGCAACAGGGGGCGCACGTCCAGATACGCAGTATTTT.